Reported below is one T cell receptor beta chain. Method: immunoSEQ multiplex PCR; TCRdb's copy keeps in-frame clones and lacks some. Seen here are 79,000 or so clones, approximately 91% observed once, and the top ten hold over 0.35%. Germline V lookup: CDR1 LNHDA, CDR2 SQIVND (reference sequence). This CDR3 is built from 16 residues. V lost 3 bases to trimming and J lost 8 bases; unmatched junction nucleotides: 11. The data derive from a study of technical replicates of blood from a handful of donors. The chain joins TRBV19 to TRBJ1-5; 9 bases are a match to TRBD1. The sample was T cells isolated from PBMCs. The clonotype comes from a human donor in good health. CDR3 protein: CASSIGDREGWKPQHF. CDR3 nucleotide sequence: TGTGCCAGTAGTATCGGGGACAGGGAGGGTTGGAAGCCCCAGCATTTT. The full variable domain, in which reference TRBV19 and TRBJ1-5 provide the parts outside the CDR3, is DGGITQSPKYLFRKEGQNVTLSCEQNLNHDAMYWYRQDPGQGLRLIYYSQIVNDFQKGDIAEGYSVSREKKESFPLTVTSAQKNPTAFYLCASSIGDREGWKPQHFGDGTRLSIL.